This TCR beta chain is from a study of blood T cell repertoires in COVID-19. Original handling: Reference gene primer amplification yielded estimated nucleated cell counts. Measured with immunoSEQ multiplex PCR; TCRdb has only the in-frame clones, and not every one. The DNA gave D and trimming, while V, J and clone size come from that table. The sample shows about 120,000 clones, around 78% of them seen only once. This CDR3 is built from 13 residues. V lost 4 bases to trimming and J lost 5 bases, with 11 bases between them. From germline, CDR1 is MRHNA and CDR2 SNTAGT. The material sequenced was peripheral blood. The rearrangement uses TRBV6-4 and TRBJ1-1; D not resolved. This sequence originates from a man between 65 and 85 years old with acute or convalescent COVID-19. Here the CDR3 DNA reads TGTGCCAGCAGTGCCACTGGGGAGACTGAAGCTTTCTTT. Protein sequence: CASSATGETEAFF.